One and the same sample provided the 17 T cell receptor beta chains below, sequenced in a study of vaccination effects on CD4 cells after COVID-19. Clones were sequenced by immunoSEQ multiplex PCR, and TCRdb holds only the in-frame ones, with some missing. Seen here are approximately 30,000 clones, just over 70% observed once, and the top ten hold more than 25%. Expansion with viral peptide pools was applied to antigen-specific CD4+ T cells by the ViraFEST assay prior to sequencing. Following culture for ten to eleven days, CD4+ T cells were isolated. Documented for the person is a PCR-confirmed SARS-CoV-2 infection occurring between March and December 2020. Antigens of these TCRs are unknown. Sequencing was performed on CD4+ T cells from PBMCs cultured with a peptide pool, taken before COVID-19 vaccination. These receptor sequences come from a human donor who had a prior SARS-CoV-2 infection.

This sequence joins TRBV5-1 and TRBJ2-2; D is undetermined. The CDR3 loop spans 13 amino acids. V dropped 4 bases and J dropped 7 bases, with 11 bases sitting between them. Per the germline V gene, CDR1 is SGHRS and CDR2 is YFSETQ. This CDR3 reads CASSLTTVGELFF. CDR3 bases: TGCGCCAGCAGCCTAACGACCGTCGGGGAGCTGTTTTTT.

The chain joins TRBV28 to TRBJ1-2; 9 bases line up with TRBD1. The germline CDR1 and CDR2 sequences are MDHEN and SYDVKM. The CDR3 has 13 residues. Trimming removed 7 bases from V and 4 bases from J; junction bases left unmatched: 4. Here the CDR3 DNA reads TGTGCCAGCAAGATGACAGGGGGCTATGGCTACACCTTC. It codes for CASKMTGGYGYTF.

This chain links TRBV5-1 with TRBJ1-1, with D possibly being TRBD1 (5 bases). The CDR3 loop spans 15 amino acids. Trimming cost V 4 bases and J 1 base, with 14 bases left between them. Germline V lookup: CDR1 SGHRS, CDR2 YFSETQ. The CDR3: CASSGFGRGNTEAFF. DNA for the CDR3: TGCGCCAGCAGCGGATTTGGGAGGGGGAACACTGAAGCTTTCTTT.

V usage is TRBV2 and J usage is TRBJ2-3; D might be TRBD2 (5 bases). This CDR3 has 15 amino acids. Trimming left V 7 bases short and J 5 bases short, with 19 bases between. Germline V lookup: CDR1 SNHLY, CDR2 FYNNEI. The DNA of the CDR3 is TGTGCCAGCATTGGTTTAGGGCGGGCTGGAGATACGCAGTATTTT. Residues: CASIGLGRAGDTQYF.

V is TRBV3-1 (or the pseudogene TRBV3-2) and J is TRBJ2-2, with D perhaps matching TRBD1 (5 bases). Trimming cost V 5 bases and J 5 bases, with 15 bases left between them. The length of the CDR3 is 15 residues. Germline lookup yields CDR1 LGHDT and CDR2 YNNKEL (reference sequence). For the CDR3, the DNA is TGTGCCAGCAGCTTAGGGGCCCCGAGTACCGGGGAGCTGTTTTTT. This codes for CASSLGAPSTGELFF.

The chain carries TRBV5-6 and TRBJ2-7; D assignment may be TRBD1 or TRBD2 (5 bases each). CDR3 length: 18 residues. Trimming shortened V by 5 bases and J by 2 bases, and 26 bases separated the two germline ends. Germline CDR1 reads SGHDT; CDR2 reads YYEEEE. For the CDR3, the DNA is TGTGCCAGCAGTCCTAGGGACGGAGAACTTAGCCCAACCTACGAGCAGTACTTC. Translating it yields CASSPRDGELSPTYEQYF.

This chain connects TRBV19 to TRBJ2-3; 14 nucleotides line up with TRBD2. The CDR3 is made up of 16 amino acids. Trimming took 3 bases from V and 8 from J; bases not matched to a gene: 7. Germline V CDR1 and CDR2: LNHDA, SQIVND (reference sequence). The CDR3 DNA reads TGTGCCAGTAGTATGTTGACTAGCGGGAGGGCCGGTACGCAGTATTTT. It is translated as CASSMLTSGRAGTQYF. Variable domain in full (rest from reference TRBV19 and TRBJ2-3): DGGITQSPKYLFRKEGQNVTLSCEQNLNHDAMYWYRQDPGQGLRLIYYSQIVNDFQKGDIAEGYSVSREKKESFPLTVTSAQKNPTAFYLCASSMLTSGRAGTQYFGPGTRLTVL.

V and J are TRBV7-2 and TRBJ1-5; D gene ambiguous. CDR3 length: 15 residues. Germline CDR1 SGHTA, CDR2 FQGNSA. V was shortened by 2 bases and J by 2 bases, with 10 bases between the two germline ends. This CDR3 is CASSLYPGGNQPQHF. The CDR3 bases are TGTGCCAGCAGCTTATACCCTGGCGGCAATCAGCCCCAGCATTTT.

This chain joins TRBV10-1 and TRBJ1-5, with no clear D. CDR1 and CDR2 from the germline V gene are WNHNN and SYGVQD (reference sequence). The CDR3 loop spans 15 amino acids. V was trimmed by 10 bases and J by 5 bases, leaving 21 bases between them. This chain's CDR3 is CAIKIGRQVYQPQHF. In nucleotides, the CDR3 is TGCGCCATCAAAATCGGGCGACAAGTATATCAGCCCCAGCATTTT.

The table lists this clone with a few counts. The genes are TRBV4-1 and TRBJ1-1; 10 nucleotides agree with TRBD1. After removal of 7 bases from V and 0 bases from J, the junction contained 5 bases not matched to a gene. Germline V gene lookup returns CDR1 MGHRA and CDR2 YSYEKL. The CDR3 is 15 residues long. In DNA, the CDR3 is TGCGCCAGCAAGGACAGGGGGGCGATGAACACTGAAGCTTTCTTT. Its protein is CASKDRGAMNTEAFF.

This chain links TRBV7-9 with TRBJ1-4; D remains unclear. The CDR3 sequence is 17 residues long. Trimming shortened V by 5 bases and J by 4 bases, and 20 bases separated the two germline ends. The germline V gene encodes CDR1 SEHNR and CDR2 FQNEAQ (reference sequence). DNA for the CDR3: TGTGCCAGCAGCAGGTCCGTGTGGGAAGGTCTTAATGAAAAACTGTTTTTT. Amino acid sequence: CASSRSVWEGLNEKLFF.

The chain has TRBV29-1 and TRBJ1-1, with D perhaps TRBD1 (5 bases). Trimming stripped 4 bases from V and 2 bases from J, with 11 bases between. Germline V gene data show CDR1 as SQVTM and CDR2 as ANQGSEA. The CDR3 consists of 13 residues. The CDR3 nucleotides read TGCAGCGTTGTGCTACAGGTAAACACTGAAGCTTTCTTT. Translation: CSVVLQVNTEAFF.

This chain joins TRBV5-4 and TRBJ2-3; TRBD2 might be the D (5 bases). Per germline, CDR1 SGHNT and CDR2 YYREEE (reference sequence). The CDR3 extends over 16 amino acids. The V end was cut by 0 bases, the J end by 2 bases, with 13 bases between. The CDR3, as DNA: TGTGCCAGCAGCTTGGCCAGCGGAAAATTCACAGATACGCAGTATTTT. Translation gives CASSLASGKFTDTQYF. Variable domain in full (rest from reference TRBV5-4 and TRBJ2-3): ETGVTQSPTHLIKTRGQQVTLRCSSQSGHNTVSWYQQALGQGPQFIFQYYREEENGRGNFPPRFSGLQFPNYSSELNVNALELDDSALYLCASSLASGKFTDTQYFGPGTRLTVL.

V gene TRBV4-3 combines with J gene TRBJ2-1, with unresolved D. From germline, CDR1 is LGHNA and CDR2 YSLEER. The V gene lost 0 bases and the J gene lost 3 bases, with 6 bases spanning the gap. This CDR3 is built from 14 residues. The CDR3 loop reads CASSQDPIYNEQFF. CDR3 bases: TGCGCCAGCAGCCAAGATCCTATCTACAATGAGCAGTTCTTC.

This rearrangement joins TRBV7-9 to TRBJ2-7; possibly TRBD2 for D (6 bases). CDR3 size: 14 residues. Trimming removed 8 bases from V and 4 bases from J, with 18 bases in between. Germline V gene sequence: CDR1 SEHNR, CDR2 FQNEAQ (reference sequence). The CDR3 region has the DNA TGTGCCAGCCGGTCAACGGGAGAGGGTTACGAGCAGTACTTC. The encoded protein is CASRSTGEGYEQYF. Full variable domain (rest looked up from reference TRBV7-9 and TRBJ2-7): DTGVSQNPRHKITKRGQNVTFRCDPISEHNRLYWYRQTLGQGPEFLTYFQNEAQLEKSRLLSDRFSAERPKGSFSTLEIQRTEQGDSAMYLCASRSTGEGYEQYFGPGTRLTVT.

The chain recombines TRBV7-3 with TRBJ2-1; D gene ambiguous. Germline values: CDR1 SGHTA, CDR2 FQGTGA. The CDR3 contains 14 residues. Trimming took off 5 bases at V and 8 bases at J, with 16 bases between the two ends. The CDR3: CASSLRSALDEQFF. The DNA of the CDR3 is TGTGCCAGCAGCCTGCGATCTGCCCTGGATGAGCAGTTCTTC. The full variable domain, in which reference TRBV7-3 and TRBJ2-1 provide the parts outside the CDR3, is GAGVSQTPSNKVTEKGKYVELRCDPISGHTALYWYRQSLGQGPEFLIYFQGTGAADDSGLPNDRFFAVRPEGSVSTLKIQRTERGDSAVYLCASSLRSALDEQFFGPGTRLTVL.

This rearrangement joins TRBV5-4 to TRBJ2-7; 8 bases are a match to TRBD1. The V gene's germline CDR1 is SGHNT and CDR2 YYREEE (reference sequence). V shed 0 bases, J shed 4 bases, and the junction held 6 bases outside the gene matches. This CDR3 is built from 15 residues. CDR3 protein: CASSLESGGRYEQYF. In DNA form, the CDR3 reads TGTGCCAGCAGCTTGGAGTCAGGGGGCAGGTACGAGCAGTACTTC. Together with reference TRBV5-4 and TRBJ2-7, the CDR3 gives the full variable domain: ETGVTQSPTHLIKTRGQQVTLRCSSQSGHNTVSWYQQALGQGPQFIFQYYREEENGRGNFPPRFSGLQFPNYSSELNVNALELDDSALYLCASSLESGGRYEQYFGPGTRLTVT.